The T cell receptor (beta chain) under discussion was sequenced for a study of T cells in localized non-small cell lung cancer. CDR1 and CDR2 from the germline V gene are MNHNS and SASEGT. The V segment lost 5 bases and the J segment 2 bases; nucleotides outside the gene matches: 9. There are 15 residues in the CDR3. The study, taken as a whole, reports: Density of T cells in blood, when higher, went with longer overall survival. Because sequencing included only one region (of the tumor), heterogeneity remains possible. Adjacent uninvolved lung had the highest clonality, suggesting focused antigen responses. Researchers found a median approximately 55 of the top 100 tumor clones in adjacent lung.

Repertoires were generated with immunoSEQ multiplex PCR, while TCRdb's copy carries only in-frame clones and drops some. The data contain around 30,000 clones, about 91% of them singletons. Comments on this clone: The antigen is not known.

The rearrangement joins TRBV6-1 to TRBJ2-7; 7 bases line up with TRBD1. This clonotype was obtained from a female donor of 60 years or more with stage I lung adenocarcinoma. The sample here was peripheral blood, taken before any cancer treatment. The CDR3 reads CASSPRQGATYEQYF. CDR3 sequence (DNA): TGTGCCAGCAGTCCGCGACAGGGTGCGACCTACGAGCAGTACTTC.